This T cell receptor (beta chain) emerged from a study of shared clonotypes between healthy human individuals. Germline V gives CDR1 SGHTA, CDR2 FQGTGA. This CDR3 spans 15 amino acids. V lost 5 bases to trimming and J lost 2 bases, with 13 bases between them. When replicate PCRs were run on sorted subsets, they used roughly 0.2 ug DNA, tens of thousands of T cell genomes. Clones were read by immunoSEQ multiplex PCR, and TCRdb kept only the in-frame ones, dropping some. Seen here are over 850,000 clones, about four fifths observed once, and the top ten hold more than 0.5%. A CD45RA-negative memory subset and a CD45RA+ naive subset were separated from the CD4+ cells.

The chain carries TRBV7-3 and TRBJ2-1, with D possibly matching TRBD2 (5 bases). Specimen: memory CD4+ T cells from PBMCs. The subset was: CD45RA-negative fraction. The TCR was taken from a man younger than 35 in good health. Some clones in this sample may be carry-over from other donors' samples. The CDR3 loop reads CASSPGLPTYNEQFF. The CDR3 DNA sequence: TGTGCCAGCAGCCCAGGACTCCCGACCTACAATGAGCAGTTCTTC.